This is a list of T cell receptor beta chains from one sample in a study of shared T cell receptors in the human thymus. Measured with immunoSEQ multiplex PCR; TCRdb has only the in-frame clones, and not every one. The data contain 550,000 to 800,000 clones, 70% to 90% of them singletons. In addition, the sample was reused for a study of human thymus T cells.

Source material: thymocytes. The source of these receptors is a girl under two years old with a congenital heart defect. Each CDR3 is given with its conserved first and last residue. The D gene is left open where the match is weak. Clone size, where shown, is once, few, many, or a class for clones that have expanded.

CDR3 protein,CDR3 DNA,D gene,clone size,V gene,J gene
CSARGQGGYTF,TGCAGTGCTAGAGGACAGGGGGGCTACACCTTC,TRBD1,NA,TRBV20-1,TRBJ1-2
CASSPTLGLAGGGQETQYF,TGTGCCAGCAGTCCCACTCTAGGACTAGCGGGGGGGGGCCAAGAGACCCAGTACTTC,TRBD2,NA,TRBV9,TRBJ2-5
CASRTIRGEAEAFF,TGTGCCAGCAGAACGATCAGGGGTGAAGCTGAAGCTTTCTTT,NA,NA,TRBV27,TRBJ1-1
CASNERTSGGPCSYEQYF,TGTGCCAGCAACGAACGGACTAGCGGGGGGCCTTGCTCCTACGAGCAGTACTTC,TRBD2,NA,TRBV2,TRBJ2-7
CASTPSRGIRQFF,TGTGCCAGCACCCCCAGTCGGGGAATAAGGCAGTTCTTC,NA,NA,TRBV28,TRBJ2-1
CASSFLFGEEQYF,TGTGCCAGCAGTTTCCTTTTTGGAGAGGAGCAGTACTTC,NA,NA,TRBV27,TRBJ2-7
CASGLETTDTNYGYTF,TGTGCTAGTGGTTTAGAAACAACCGATACTAACTATGGCTACACCTTC,NA,NA,TRBV12-5,TRBJ1-2
CASSLSLGHEETQYF,TGTGCCAGCAGTTTAAGTCTAGGTCACGAAGAGACCCAGTACTTC,NA,NA,TRBV27,TRBJ2-5
CASSEGLANEGETQYF,TGTGCCAGCAGCGAGGGACTAGCGAATGAGGGAGAGACCCAGTACTTC,TRBD2,NA,TRBV5-6,TRBJ2-5
CASSLEVGETQYF,TGTGCCAGCAGCTTGGAGGTGGGAGAGACCCAGTACTTC,NA,few,TRBV11-2,TRBJ2-5
CASSHPAGQGRNTEAFF,TGTGCCAGTAGTCACCCCGCCGGACAGGGGCGGAACACTGAAGCTTTCTTT,TRBD1,NA,TRBV19,TRBJ1-1
CAIRQGAQETQYF,TGTGCCATCAGACAGGGGGCTCAAGAGACCCAGTACTTC,TRBD1,NA,TRBV10-3,TRBJ2-5
CASSVGGGAVKTQYF,TGTGCCAGCAGCGTAGGTGGGGGGGCCGTGAAGACCCAGTACTTC,NA,NA,TRBV9,TRBJ2-5